This TCR beta chain is drawn from a study of shared clonotypes between healthy human individuals. Study observations and caveats: It was expected that sequencing depth would affect clonotype sharing among donors.

The data were produced by immunoSEQ multiplex PCR, yet TCRdb's version contains in-frame clones alone and is incomplete. Among 470,000 or so clones listed, around 85% were seen once. Trimming cost V 0 bases and J 6 bases, with 12 bases left between them. Germline V lookup: CDR1 LNHDA, CDR2 SQIVND (reference sequence). The CDR3 spans 14 residues. Points on this clone: The antigen is unknown.

This TCR was recovered from a woman aged 40 to 49 in good health. Some clones in this sample may be carry-over from other donors' samples. The chain employs TRBV19 and TRBJ2-7; unclear D gene. The sample was PBMCs. The CDR3 protein is CASSIDPWESEQYF. CDR3 DNA sequence: TGTGCCAGTAGTATAGATCCTTGGGAAAGCGAGCAGTACTTC. The variable domain in full, completed from reference TRBV19 and TRBJ2-7, reads DGGITQSPKYLFRKEGQNVTLSCEQNLNHDAMYWYRQDPGQGLRLIYYSQIVNDFQKGDIAEGYSVSREKKESFPLTVTSAQKNPTAFYLCASSIDPWESEQYFGPGTRLTVT.